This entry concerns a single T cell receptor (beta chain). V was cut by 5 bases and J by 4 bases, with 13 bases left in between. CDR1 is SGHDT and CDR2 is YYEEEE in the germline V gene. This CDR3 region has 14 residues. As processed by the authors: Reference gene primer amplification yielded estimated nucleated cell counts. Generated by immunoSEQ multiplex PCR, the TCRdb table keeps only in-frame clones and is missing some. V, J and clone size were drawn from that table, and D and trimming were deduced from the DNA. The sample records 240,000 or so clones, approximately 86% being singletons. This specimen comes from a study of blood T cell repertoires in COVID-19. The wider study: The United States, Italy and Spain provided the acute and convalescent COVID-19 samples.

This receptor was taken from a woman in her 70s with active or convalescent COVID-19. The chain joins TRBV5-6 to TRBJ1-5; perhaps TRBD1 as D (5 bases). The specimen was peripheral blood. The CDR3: CASSSGRGNQPQHF. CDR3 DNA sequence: TGTGCCAGCAGTTCGGGGCGGGGGAATCAGCCCCAGCATTTT. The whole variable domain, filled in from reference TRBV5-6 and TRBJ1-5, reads DAGVTQSPTHLIKTRGQQVTLRCSPKSGHDTVSWYQQALGQGPQFIFQYYEEEERQRGNFPDRFSGHQFPNYSSELNVNALLLGDSALYLCASSSGRGNQPQHFGDGTRLSIL.